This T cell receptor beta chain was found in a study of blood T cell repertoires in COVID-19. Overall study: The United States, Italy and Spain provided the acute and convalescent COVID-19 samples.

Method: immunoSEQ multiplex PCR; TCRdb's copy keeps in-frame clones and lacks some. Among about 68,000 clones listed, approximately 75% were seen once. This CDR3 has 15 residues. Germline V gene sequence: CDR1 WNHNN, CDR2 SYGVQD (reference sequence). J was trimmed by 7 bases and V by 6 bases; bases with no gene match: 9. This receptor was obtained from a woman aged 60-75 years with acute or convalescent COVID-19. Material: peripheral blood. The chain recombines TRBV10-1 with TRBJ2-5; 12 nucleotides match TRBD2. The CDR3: CASSPRTSGVGTQYF. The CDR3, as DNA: TGCGCCAGCAGCCCCCGGACTAGCGGGGTAGGGACCCAGTACTTC.